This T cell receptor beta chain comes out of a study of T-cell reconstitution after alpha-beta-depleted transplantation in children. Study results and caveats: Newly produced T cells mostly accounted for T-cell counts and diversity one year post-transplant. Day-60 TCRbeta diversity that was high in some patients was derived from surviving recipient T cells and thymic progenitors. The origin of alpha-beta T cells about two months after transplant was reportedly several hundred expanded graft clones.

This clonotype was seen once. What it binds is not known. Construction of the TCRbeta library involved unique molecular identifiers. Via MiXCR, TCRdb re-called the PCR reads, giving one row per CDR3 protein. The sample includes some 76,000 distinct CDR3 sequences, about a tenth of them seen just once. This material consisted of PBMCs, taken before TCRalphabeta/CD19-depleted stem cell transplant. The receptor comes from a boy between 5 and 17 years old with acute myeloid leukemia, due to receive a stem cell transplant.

This chain's CDR3 is CSARDHGGGAGTQYF. The CDR3 DNA reads TGCAGTGCTAGAGATCACGGCGGGGGGGCAGGGACGCAGTATTTT. The chain recombines TRBV20-1 with TRBJ2-3, with 9 bases identical to TRBD2. The CDR3 runs to 15 residues. Germline assignment: CDR1 DFQATT and CDR2 SNEGSKA (reference sequence). V lost 0 bases to trimming and J lost 9 bases; unmatched junction nucleotides: 10.